These 24 T cell receptor beta chains originate from one sample sequenced in a study of CD8 T cells in Susac syndrome (dated by TCRdb to between 2018 and 2021). Receptor amplification or capture employed the immunoSEQ multiplex PCR assay. RNA was extracted with the RNeasy kit and roughly 0.45 to 1 ug was reverse transcribed using random hexamers. The public reads were reprocessed in TCRdb via fastp at Q25 and MiXCR, keeping in-frame beta chains. Merged by CDR3 protein, the rows form single entries marked with the most common genes and DNA. This sample comprises 100,000 to 150,000 distinct CDR3 sequences, more than 90% of them detected only once. The ten most abundant clones make up around 0.2% of the sample. Sequenced: CD8+ T cells from PBMCs. These receptors originate from a human donor with Susac syndrome.

DNA for the CDR3: TGTGCCACCAGCAGGGATACAGGGGCGACCGGGGAGCAGTTCTTC. Its translation: CATSRDTGATGEQFF. This chain joins TRBV15 and TRBJ2-1, with 7 bases identical to TRBD1. The CDR3 extends over 15 amino acids. Trimming removed 3 bases from V and 10 bases from J; junction bases left unmatched: 12. Germline loops: CDR1 LNHNV, CDR2 YYDKDF (reference sequence).

CDR3 DNA sequence: TGTGCCAGCAGTTCTGGGACAGGGTGCGCCACCTTC. This codes for CASSSGTGCATF. V is TRBV27 and J is TRBJ1-2; 9 bases align to TRBD1. The CDR3 sequence is 12 residues long. Trimming at V came to 4 bases and at J to 13 bases, leaving 7 bases not matched to a gene. Per germline, CDR1 MNHEY and CDR2 SMNVEV (reference sequence).

This chain uses TRBV27 with TRBJ1-5, with TRBD1 matching 11 bases. This CDR3 region has 14 residues. CDR1 is MNHEY, CDR2 SMNVEV, per germline (reference sequence). The junction had 7 bases not matched to a gene; V was cut back by 6 bases and J by 9 bases. This CDR3 is CASSPGQGVGPQHF. The CDR3 DNA reads as TGTGCCAGCAGCCCGGGACAGGGGGTTGGGCCCCAGCATTTT.

This sequence joins TRBV5-1 and TRBJ1-6, with 12 bases that match TRBD1. The CDR3 contains 15 residues. Germline V gives CDR1 SGHRS, CDR2 YFSETQ. V was clipped by 3 bases and J by 7 bases; unmatched bases: 2. The CDR3 region has the DNA TGCGCCAGCAGCTGGGGACAGGGGGCAAATTCACCCCTCCACTTT. It specifies CASSWGQGANSPLHF. The whole variable domain, filled in from reference TRBV5-1 and TRBJ1-6, reads KAGVTQTPRYLIKTRGQQVTLSCSPISGHRSVSWYQQTPGQGLQFLFEYFSETQRNKGNFPGRFSGRQFSNSRSEMNVSTLELGDSALYLCASSWGQGANSPLHFGNGTRLTVT.

The genes are TRBV27 and TRBJ1-1; possible D gene TRBD1, 5 bases. Germline CDR1 reads MNHEY; CDR2 reads SMNVEV (reference sequence). Trimming shortened V by 7 bases and J by 6 bases, and 15 bases separated the two germline ends. This CDR3 contains 13 residues. CDR3 nucleotide sequence: TGTGCCAGCAACCCCTCGGGGCAGCCTGAAGCTTTCTTT. Protein product: CASNPSGQPEAFF.

The V and J genes are TRBV9 and TRBJ2-1; tentatively, D is TRBD2 (7 bases). Germline V gene data show CDR1 as SGDLS and CDR2 as YYNGEE. The CDR3 contains 16 residues. With 0 bases removed from V and 2 bases from J, the gap between germline ends came to 12 bases. In DNA, the CDR3 is TGTGCCAGCAGCGTAGGGGGGGGGCCGCCCTACAATGAGCAGTTCTTC. Encoded protein: CASSVGGGPPYNEQFF.

This chain joins TRBV6-2 or TRBV6-3 and TRBJ1-2, with D perhaps TRBD1 (6 bases). Per the germline V gene, CDR1 is MNHEY and CDR2 is SVGEGT. The CDR3 is made up of 12 amino acids. Trimming removed 6 bases from V and 8 bases from J, with 13 bases in between. CDR3 DNA sequence: TGTGCCAGCAGACAGGGAAATGGCGGCTACACCTTC. This translates into CASRQGNGGYTF.

In DNA, the CDR3 is TGTGCCAGCAGCTCGACAAACATTCAGTACTTC. It yields the protein CASSSTNIQYF. The rearrangement links TRBV7-9 to TRBJ2-4; no clear D. CDR3 length: 11 amino acids. Germline V gene lookup returns CDR1 SEHNR and CDR2 FQNEAQ (reference sequence). V was clipped by 4 bases and J by 6 bases, with 4 bases between them.

The chain employs TRBV7-9 and TRBJ2-1; TRBD2 agrees at 11 bases. Trimming removed 10 bases from V and 8 bases from J; junction bases left unmatched: 19. This CDR3 contains 17 residues. Germline V lookup: CDR1 SEHNR, CDR2 FQNEAQ (reference sequence). The CDR3 sequence: CATKAVLAGVRGDEQFF. DNA for the CDR3: TGTGCCACCAAGGCGGTACTAGCGGGGGTCCGCGGGGATGAGCAGTTCTTC. The full variable domain, rest sourced from reference TRBV7-9 and TRBJ2-1, is DTGVSQNPRHKITKRGQNVTFRCDPISEHNRLYWYRQTLGQGPEFLTYFQNEAQLEKSRLLSDRFSAERPKGSFSTLEIQRTEQGDSAMYLCATKAVLAGVRGDEQFFGPGTRLTVL.

The chain joins TRBV12-3 or TRBV12-4 to TRBJ2-2; D is ambiguous. CDR3 length equals 12 residues. The V end was cut by 7 bases, the J end by 5 bases, with 8 bases between. DNA for the CDR3: TGTGCCAGCATTAGGGTGACCGGGGAGCTGTTTTTT. Translation: CASIRVTGELFF.

V gene TRBV28 combines with J gene TRBJ2-4; D unresolved. Trimming took off 5 bases at V and 3 bases at J, with 8 bases between the two ends. This CDR3 comprises 13 residues. Germline V CDR1 and CDR2: MDHEN, SYDVKM. The CDR3 DNA is TGTGCCAGCAGTGAGGTCGGCAAAAACATTCAGTACTTC. This gives the protein CASSEVGKNIQYF.

The rearrangement links TRBV2 to TRBJ1-5; D remains unclear. The CDR3 is made up of 16 amino acids. The V and J ends lost 6 bases and 5 bases respectively, with 20 bases between them. Per germline, CDR1 SNHLY and CDR2 FYNNEI. CDR3 sequence: CASRRDMSAPDQPQHF. Written as DNA, the CDR3 is TGTGCCAGCAGGAGAGACATGTCAGCCCCCGATCAGCCCCAGCATTTT.

The chain couples TRBV29-1 to TRBJ2-7; TRBD2 aligns across 8 bases. After removal of 8 bases from V and 7 bases from J, the junction contained 19 bases not matched to a gene. The length of the CDR3 is 15 residues. The germline CDR1 and CDR2 sequences are SQVTM and ANQGSEA. The CDR3 DNA reads TGCAGCCCATCAGGAGCGGGAGTTTGGAATGGGGAGCAGTACTTC. This sequence encodes CSPSGAGVWNGEQYF.

The rearrangement links TRBV29-1 to TRBJ2-1, with no clear D. V was clipped by 3 bases and J by 3 bases, with 6 bases between them. The CDR3 runs to 12 residues. Germline V gives CDR1 SQVTM, CDR2 ANQGSEA. The CDR3: CSVDTFYNEQFF. CDR3 nucleotides: TGCAGCGTTGATACTTTCTACAATGAGCAGTTCTTC.

The V call is TRBV5-6, the J call TRBJ1-1, with D possibly TRBD1 on 5 matching bases. Trimming shortened V by 1 base and J by 4 bases, and 11 bases separated the two germline ends. Germline CDR1 and CDR2: SGHDT and YYEEEE. This CDR3 comprises 14 residues. As DNA, the CDR3 is TGTGCCAGCAGCTTGTGGGGCCCCGGCACTGAAGCTTTCTTT. It translates to CASSLWGPGTEAFF.

The chain combines TRBV27 with TRBJ2-5; D gene unclear. Germline assignment: CDR1 MNHEY and CDR2 SMNVEV (reference sequence). V lost 2 bases to trimming and J lost 2 bases, with 6 bases between them. This CDR3 spans 13 amino acids. In nucleotides, the CDR3 is TGTGCCAGCAGTTTAGTAGGGCAAGAGACCCAGTACTTC. It encodes CASSLVGQETQYF.

This chain connects TRBV5-1 to TRBJ2-2; D unresolved. The CDR3 has 13 residues. CDR1 SGHRS and CDR2 YFSETQ come from the germline V gene. Deletions cut 4 bases from V and 2 bases from J, with 6 bases between. The CDR3 loop reads CASSETNTGELFF. In nucleotides, the CDR3 is TGCGCCAGCAGCGAAACAAACACCGGGGAGCTGTTTTTT. The entire variable domain, with the rest obtained from reference TRBV5-1 and TRBJ2-2, is as follows: KAGVTQTPRYLIKTRGQQVTLSCSPISGHRSVSWYQQTPGQGLQFLFEYFSETQRNKGNFPGRFSGRQFSNSRSEMNVSTLELGDSALYLCASSETNTGELFFGEGSRLTVL.

This rearrangement joins TRBV6-2 or TRBV6-3 to TRBJ2-6; perhaps TRBD1 as D (6 bases). This CDR3 region has 16 residues. Trimming shortened V by 0 bases and J by 7 bases, and 13 bases separated the two germline ends. Germline-derived CDR1 and CDR2 are MNHEY and SVGEGT. CDR3 in amino acids: CASSYSSPDSANVLTF. The CDR3 bases are TGTGCCAGCAGTTACTCGAGTCCGGACAGTGCCAACGTCCTGACTTTC.

J is TRBJ2-2 and V is TRBV9; 12 bases are a match to TRBD2. Per the germline V gene, CDR1 is SGDLS and CDR2 is YYNGEE. This CDR3 region has 18 residues. With 4 bases clipped from V and 1 base from J, the junction kept 8 bases outside the gene matches. The DNA of the CDR3 is TGTGCCAGCAGCTCCAACGGACTAGCGGGGTTGAACACCGGGGAGCTGTTTTTT. It translates to CASSSNGLAGLNTGELFF.

The chain has TRBV27 and TRBJ2-1, with TRBD2 matching 12 bases. The CDR3 loop spans 15 amino acids. Germline V lookup: CDR1 MNHEY, CDR2 SMNVEV (reference sequence). Trimming removed 8 bases from V and 3 bases from J; junction bases left unmatched: 5. DNA of the CDR3: TGTGCCAGCGCGACTAGCGGGAGTCGCTACAATGAGCAGTTCTTC. Residues: CASATSGSRYNEQFF.

V and J are TRBV6-6 and TRBJ1-6; maybe TRBD1 (6 bases). In germline, CDR1 is MNHNY, CDR2 SVGAGI (reference sequence). Trimming cost V 5 bases and J 0 bases, with 11 bases left between them. CDR3 size: 16 residues. The CDR3 reads CASSQTGSSYNSPLHF. The CDR3 nucleotides read TGTGCCAGCAGTCAAACAGGGAGCTCCTATAATTCACCCCTCCACTTT.

The chain is built from TRBV28 and TRBJ2-3; D may correspond to TRBD1 or TRBD2 (5 bases each). The germline V and J ends were trimmed by 0 bases and 8 bases, with 21 bases remaining between them. The CDR3 totals 17 residues. Germline V gene data show CDR1 as MDHEN and CDR2 as SYDVKM. The CDR3 is CASSLWSGPGTAGTQYF. The CDR3 region has the DNA TGTGCCAGCAGTTTATGGTCCGGACCCGGGACCGCCGGTACGCAGTATTTT.

The chain couples TRBV27 to TRBJ2-7, with 7 bases that match TRBD2. V lost 2 bases, J lost 3 bases, and 10 bases stayed unmatched. Looked up from germline, CDR1 is MNHEY and CDR2 is SMNVEV (reference sequence). The CDR3 runs to 16 residues. CDR3 bases: TGTGCCAGCAGTTTAGAACGGGGGGAGTTTGGCTACGAGCAGTACTTC. Its translation: CASSLERGEFGYEQYF.

The chain joins TRBV7-9 to TRBJ2-7, with D perhaps matching TRBD1 or TRBD2 (6 bases each). CDR3 size: 16 residues. The germline gives CDR1 SEHNR, CDR2 FQNEAQ (reference sequence). Trimming cost V 4 bases and J 0 bases, with 16 bases left between them. The CDR3 DNA is TGTGCCAGCAGCTCCACCGGGGGCCCCCACTCCTACGAGCAGTACTTC. Translating it yields CASSSTGGPHSYEQYF. Combining the CDR3 with reference TRBV7-9 and TRBJ2-7 gives the whole variable domain DTGVSQNPRHKITKRGQNVTFRCDPISEHNRLYWYRQTLGQGPEFLTYFQNEAQLEKSRLLSDRFSAERPKGSFSTLEIQRTEQGDSAMYLCASSSTGGPHSYEQYFGPGTRLTVT.